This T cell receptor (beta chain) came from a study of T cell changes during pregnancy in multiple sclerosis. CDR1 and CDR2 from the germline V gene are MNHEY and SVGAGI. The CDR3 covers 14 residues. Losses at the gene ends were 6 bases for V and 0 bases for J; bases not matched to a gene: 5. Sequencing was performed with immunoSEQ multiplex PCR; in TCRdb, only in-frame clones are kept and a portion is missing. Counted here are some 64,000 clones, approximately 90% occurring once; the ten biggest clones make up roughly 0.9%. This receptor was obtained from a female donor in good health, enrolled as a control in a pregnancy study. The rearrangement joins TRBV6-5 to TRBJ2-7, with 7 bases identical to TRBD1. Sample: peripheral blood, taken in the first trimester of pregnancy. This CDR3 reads CASSQTGFSYEQYF. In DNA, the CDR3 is TGTGCCAGCAGCCAGACAGGGTTCTCCTACGAGCAGTACTTC.